This T cell receptor beta chain was identified in a study of blood T cell repertoires in COVID-19. Study-wide context: Researchers got acute and convalescent COVID-19 samples from the United States, Italy and Spain.

In germline, CDR1 is LNHDA, CDR2 SQIVND (reference sequence). The V end was cut by 5 bases, the J end by 0 bases, with 14 bases between. This CDR3 has 16 amino acids. This table comes from immunoSEQ multiplex PCR, and its TCRdb copy is limited to in-frame clones, with some not included. The repertoire has approximately 220,000 clones, more than 80% of them found once; the top ten carry about 4%. Each participant's cohort was designated according to participant-reported clinical history. The chain recombines TRBV19 with TRBJ1-3, with TRBD1 as a possible D gene (5 bases). The TCR originated in a woman aged 40 to 50 with acute COVID-19. The sample was PBMCs or T cells enriched from blood (not recorded which). CDR3 sequence (DNA): TGTGCCAGTAGTTCTAGGGGAGGTTTCTCTGGAAACACCATATATTTT. It yields the protein CASSSRGGFSGNTIYF.